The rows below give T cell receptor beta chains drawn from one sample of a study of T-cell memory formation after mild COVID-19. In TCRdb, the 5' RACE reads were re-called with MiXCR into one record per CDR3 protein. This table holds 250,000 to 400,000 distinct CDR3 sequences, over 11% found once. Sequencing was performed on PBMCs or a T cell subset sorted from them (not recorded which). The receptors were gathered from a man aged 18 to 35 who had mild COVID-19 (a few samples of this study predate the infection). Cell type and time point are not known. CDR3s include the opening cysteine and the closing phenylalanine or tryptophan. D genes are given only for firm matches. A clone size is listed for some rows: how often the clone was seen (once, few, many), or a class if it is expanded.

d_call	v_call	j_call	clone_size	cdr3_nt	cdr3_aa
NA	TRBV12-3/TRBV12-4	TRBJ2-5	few	TGTGCCAGCAGCCGGGGACCTCGAAGGGAGACCCAGTACTTC	CASSRGPRRETQYF
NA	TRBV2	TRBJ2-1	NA	TGTGCCAGCGGCGGGGGCCCTACCTACAATGAGCAGTTCTTC	CASGGGPTYNEQFF
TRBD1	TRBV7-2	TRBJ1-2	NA	TGTGCCAGCAGCCCCCAGCGGCAGGGGGCAGGGTATGGCTACACCTTC	CASSPQRQGAGYGYTF
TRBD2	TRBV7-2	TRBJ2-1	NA	TGTGCCAGCAGCTGGGGGGGAGCGGGACCCTACAATGAGCAGTTCTTC	CASSWGGAGPYNEQFF
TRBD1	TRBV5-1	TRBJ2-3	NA	TGCGCCAGCAGCCAATGGACAGGGCTCACAGATACGCAGTATTTT	CASSQWTGLTDTQYF
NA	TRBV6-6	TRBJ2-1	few	TGTGCCAGCAGCCCACGGGGAAAAGGGGAGCAGTTCTTC	CASSPRGKGEQFF
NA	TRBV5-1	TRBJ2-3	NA	TGCGCCAGCAGCTTGGTTATAGGGGTGGATACGCAGTATTTT	CASSLVIGVDTQYF
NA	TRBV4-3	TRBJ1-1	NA	TGCGCCAGCAGCCAAGAGAGGAGAACTGAAGCTTTCTTT	CASSQERRTEAFF
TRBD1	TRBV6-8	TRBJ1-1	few	TGTGCCAGCAGTTACACGGACAGGGGCCCCGAAGCTTTCTTT	CASSYTDRGPEAFF
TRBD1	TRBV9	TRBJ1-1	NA	TGTGCCAGCAGCCCGGACAGGGGAAATGAAGCTTTCTTT	CASSPDRGNEAFF
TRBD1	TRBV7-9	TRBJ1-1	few	TGTGCCAGCAGCTCCCAGGGGGTGGGCACTGAAGCTTTCTTT	CASSSQGVGTEAFF
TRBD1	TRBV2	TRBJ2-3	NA	TGTGCCAGCAGTGAAACAGGGGGTTTGACAGATACGCAGTATTTT	CASSETGGLTDTQYF
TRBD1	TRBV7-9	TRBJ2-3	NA	TGTGCCAGCAGCCCTCAGGGGGCGGCAGATACGCAGTATTTT	CASSPQGAADTQYF
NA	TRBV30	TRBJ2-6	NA	TGTGCCTGGTCACGGGACGCTGGGGCCAACGTCCTGACTTTC	CAWSRDAGANVLTF
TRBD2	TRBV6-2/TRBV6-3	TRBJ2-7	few	TGTGCCAGCAGAAAAACTAGCGTCTACGAGCAGTACTTC	CASRKTSVYEQYF
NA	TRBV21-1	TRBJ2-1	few	TGTGCCAGCAGCAACCCGGGGGACTGCTACAATGAGCAGTTCTTC	CASSNPGDCYNEQFF
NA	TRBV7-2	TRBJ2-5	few	TGTGCCAGCAGCTTAGGGGGGAGCGAACAGACCCAGTACTTC	CASSLGGSEQTQYF